These T cell receptor beta chains were read from a single sample in a study of shared clonotypes between healthy human individuals. Clones were read by immunoSEQ multiplex PCR, and TCRdb kept only the in-frame ones, dropping some. This sample yields over 850,000 clones, of which 78% are seen a single time; 0.5% to 0.6% belongs to the top ten. Sequencing was performed on memory CD4+ T cells from PBMCs. The receptors derive from a man aged 18 to 30 in good health. Some clones in this sample may be carry-over from other donors' samples. Each CDR3 is given with its conserved first and last residue. A D gene is named only where the DNA matches it firmly. The size entry is marked missing in some rows and otherwise reads once, few, many or a size class.

DNA: TGTGCCAGCAGTTTTGAGGGGGCGAAGACCTTC; CDR3: CASSFEGAKTF; J: TRBJ1-2; V: TRBV28; size: .; D: TRBD1; length: 11
DNA: TGTGCCAGCAGCGTAGACCCCACAGGGACCTTAGACACTGAAGCTTTCTTT; CDR3: CASSVDPTGTLDTEAFF; J: TRBJ1-1; V: TRBV9; size: .; D: .; length: 17
DNA: TGCAGCGGGGGGAGCTCCTACAATGAGCAGTTCTTC; CDR3: CSGGSSYNEQFF; J: TRBJ2-1; V: TRBV29-1; size: .; D: .; length: 12
DNA: TGCGCCAGCAGGACGGGCATGGGGCACCAAGAGACCCAGTACTTC; CDR3: CASRTGMGHQETQYF; J: TRBJ2-5; V: TRBV5-1; size: .; D: .; length: 15
DNA: TGCGCCAGCAGGAAGGCGACAGGTGGCAATGAGCAGTTCTTC; CDR3: CASRKATGGNEQFF; J: TRBJ2-1; V: TRBV5-1; size: .; D: .; length: 14
DNA: TGCGCCAGCAGCTTGACCCCAAGAACCGGGGAGACCCAGTACTTC; CDR3: CASSLTPRTGETQYF; J: TRBJ2-5; V: TRBV5-1; size: .; D: .; length: 15
DNA: TGTGCCAGCAGCTTTCGCGGACACGAATATCAGCCCCAGCATTTT; CDR3: CASSFRGHEYQPQHF; J: TRBJ1-5; V: TRBV4-2; size: .; D: .; length: 15
DNA: TGTGCCAGCAGTTACTCAAGGGGGCCTCAATATGAGCAGTTCTTC; CDR3: CASSYSRGPQYEQFF; J: TRBJ2-1; V: TRBV6-5; size: .; D: TRBD1; length: 15
DNA: TGCGCCAGCAGCCAGGGTCATTCGAGGGATGAGCAGTTCTTC; CDR3: CASSQGHSRDEQFF; J: TRBJ2-1; V: TRBV4-3; size: .; D: .; length: 14
DNA: TGTGCCAGCAGCCCCGGGACAGGAAACATTCAGTACTTC; CDR3: CASSPGTGNIQYF; J: TRBJ2-4; V: TRBV7-2; size: .; D: TRBD1; length: 13
DNA: TGTGCCAGCAGCTATGGGCCCTCTGGGGCCAACGTCCTGACTTTC; CDR3: CASSYGPSGANVLTF; J: TRBJ2-6; V: TRBV5-6; size: few; D: .; length: 15
DNA: TGTGCCAGCAGCTTAGCCGTCACGGGACGGAGGACAGATACGCAGTATTTT; CDR3: CASSLAVTGRRTDTQYF; J: TRBJ2-3; V: TRBV7-2; size: .; D: .; length: 17
DNA: TGTGCCAGCTCACCACCGGGGGGAAACACCATATATTTT; CDR3: CASSPPGGNTIYF; J: TRBJ1-3; V: TRBV18; size: .; D: .; length: 13
DNA: TGTGCTAGTGGTTTGTTACAATCGAACACCGGGGAGCTGTTTTTT; CDR3: CASGLLQSNTGELFF; J: TRBJ2-2; V: TRBV12-5; size: .; D: .; length: 15
DNA: TGTGCCATCGCCGGAAACGTGGGGGGCTCCTACGAGCAGTACTTC; CDR3: CAIAGNVGGSYEQYF; J: TRBJ2-7; V: TRBV10-3; size: once; D: .; length: 15
DNA: TGTGCCAGCAGGGGATGGGACGGTGAAGCTTTCTTT; CDR3: CASRGWDGEAFF; J: TRBJ1-1; V: TRBV2; size: .; D: .; length: 12
DNA: TGTGCCAGCAGCTTAGGTTCTAACCACTACGAGCAGTACTTC; CDR3: CASSLGSNHYEQYF; J: TRBJ2-7; V: TRBV7-9; size: .; D: .; length: 14
DNA: TGTGCCAGCAGTTTTTTACGTATTGGCAGCGGAGTGAACACCGGGGAGCTGTTTTTT; CDR3: CASSFLRIGSGVNTGELFF; J: TRBJ2-2; V: TRBV27; size: .; D: .; length: 19
DNA: TGTGCCAGCAGCCTGAGGGGGCGACAGGGGGACACTGAAGCTTTCTTT; CDR3: CASSLRGRQGDTEAFF; J: TRBJ1-1; V: TRBV14; size: once; D: TRBD1; length: 16
DNA: TGCGCCAGCAGCCAAGTGGCAGATTCCTACGAGCAGTACTTC; CDR3: CASSQVADSYEQYF; J: TRBJ2-7; V: TRBV4-1; size: .; D: .; length: 14
DNA: TGTGCCAGCAGCTTCACTACTAGCGGGAGGGCGGGGACCGGGGAGCTGTTTTTT; CDR3: CASSFTTSGRAGTGELFF; J: TRBJ2-2; V: TRBV11-2; size: .; D: TRBD2; length: 18
DNA: TGTGCCAGCAGCTTAAGCAGTGGCCACGAGCAGTACTTC; CDR3: CASSLSSGHEQYF; J: TRBJ2-7; V: TRBV7-3; size: .; D: .; length: 13
DNA: TGTGCCAGCAGTGAGATGGGACCAGATACGCAGTATTTT; CDR3: CASSEMGPDTQYF; J: TRBJ2-3; V: TRBV2; size: few; D: .; length: 13
DNA: TGTGCCAGCAGTTCCGCGGGGGAGACCCAGTACTTC; CDR3: CASSSAGETQYF; J: TRBJ2-5; V: TRBV28; size: .; D: .; length: 12
DNA: TGTGCCAGCAGCCTCATGGGGGCCTCTGGAAACACCATATATTTT; CDR3: CASSLMGASGNTIYF; J: TRBJ1-3; V: TRBV7-2; size: .; D: .; length: 15
DNA: TGTGCCAGCAGTACACAGGGACAGACACAAGAGACCCAGTACTTC; CDR3: CASSTQGQTQETQYF; J: TRBJ2-5; V: TRBV2; size: once; D: TRBD1; length: 15
DNA: TGTGCCAGCAGCCCGGACAGATACGAGCAGTACTTC; CDR3: CASSPDRYEQYF; J: TRBJ2-7; V: TRBV13; size: .; D: .; length: 12